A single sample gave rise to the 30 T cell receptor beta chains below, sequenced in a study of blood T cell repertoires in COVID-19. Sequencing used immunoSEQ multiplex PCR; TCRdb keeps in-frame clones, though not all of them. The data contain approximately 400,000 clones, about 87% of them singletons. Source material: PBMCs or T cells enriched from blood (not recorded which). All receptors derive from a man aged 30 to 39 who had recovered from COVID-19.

CDR3 bases: TGTGCCAGCAGCGTAGGGGCCACCGGGAACACTGAAGCTTTCTTT. Translation gives CASSVGATGNTEAFF. The rearrangement links TRBV9 to TRBJ1-1, with D unresolved. V was pared by 0 bases and J by 1 base, with 10 bases between. The length of the CDR3 is 15 residues. Germline loops: CDR1 SGDLS, CDR2 YYNGEE.

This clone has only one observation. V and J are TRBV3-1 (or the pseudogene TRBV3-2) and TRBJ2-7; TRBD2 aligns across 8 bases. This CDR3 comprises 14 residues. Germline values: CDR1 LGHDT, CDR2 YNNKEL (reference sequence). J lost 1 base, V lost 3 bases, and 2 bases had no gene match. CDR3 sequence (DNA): TGTGCCAGCAGCCAGGGACTAGGTTCCTACGAGCAGTACTTC. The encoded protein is CASSQGLGSYEQYF.

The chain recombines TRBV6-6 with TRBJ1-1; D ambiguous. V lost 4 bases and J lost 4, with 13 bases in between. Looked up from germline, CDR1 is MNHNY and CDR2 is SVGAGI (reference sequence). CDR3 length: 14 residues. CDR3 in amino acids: CASSLERDSTEAFF. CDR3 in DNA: TGTGCCAGCAGTTTAGAACGGGATTCCACTGAAGCTTTCTTT.

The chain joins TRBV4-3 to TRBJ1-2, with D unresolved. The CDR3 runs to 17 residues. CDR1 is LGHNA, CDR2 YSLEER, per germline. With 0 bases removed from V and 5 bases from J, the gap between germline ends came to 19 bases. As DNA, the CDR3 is TGCGCCAGCAGCCAAGATCTGGGCCAGGTCCCCCTTTATGGCTACACCTTC. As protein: CASSQDLGQVPLYGYTF.

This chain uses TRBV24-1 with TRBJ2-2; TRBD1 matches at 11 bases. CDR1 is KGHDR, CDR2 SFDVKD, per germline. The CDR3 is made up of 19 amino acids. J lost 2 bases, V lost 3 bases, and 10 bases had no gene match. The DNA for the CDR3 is TGTGCCACCAGTGATACATCCGGGACAGGGGGAAGAAACACCGGGGAGCTGTTTTTT. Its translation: CATSDTSGTGGRNTGELFF.

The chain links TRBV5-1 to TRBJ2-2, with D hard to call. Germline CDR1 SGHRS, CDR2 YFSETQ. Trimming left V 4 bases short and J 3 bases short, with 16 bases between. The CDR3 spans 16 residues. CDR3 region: CASSQRGVTDTGELFF. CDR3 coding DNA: TGCGCCAGCAGCCAGCGAGGTGTTACGGACACCGGGGAGCTGTTTTTT. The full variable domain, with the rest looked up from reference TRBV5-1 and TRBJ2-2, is KAGVTQTPRYLIKTRGQQVTLSCSPISGHRSVSWYQQTPGQGLQFLFEYFSETQRNKGNFPGRFSGRQFSNSRSEMNVSTLELGDSALYLCASSQRGVTDTGELFFGEGSRLTVL.

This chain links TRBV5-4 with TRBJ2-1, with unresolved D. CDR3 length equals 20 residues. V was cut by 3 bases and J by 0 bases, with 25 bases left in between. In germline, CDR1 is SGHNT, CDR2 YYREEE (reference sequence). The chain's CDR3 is CASSYDSFSSPVSSYNEQFF. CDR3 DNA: TGTGCCAGCAGCTACGACTCTTTCTCAAGCCCGGTTAGCTCCTACAATGAGCAGTTCTTC.

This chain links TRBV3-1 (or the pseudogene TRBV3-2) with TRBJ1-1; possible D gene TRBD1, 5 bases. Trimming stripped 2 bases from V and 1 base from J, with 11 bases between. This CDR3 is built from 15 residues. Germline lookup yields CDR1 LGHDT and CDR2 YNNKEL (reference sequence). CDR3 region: CASSQTGGANTEAFF. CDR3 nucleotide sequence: TGTGCCAGCAGCCAAACAGGCGGGGCGAACACTGAAGCTTTCTTT.

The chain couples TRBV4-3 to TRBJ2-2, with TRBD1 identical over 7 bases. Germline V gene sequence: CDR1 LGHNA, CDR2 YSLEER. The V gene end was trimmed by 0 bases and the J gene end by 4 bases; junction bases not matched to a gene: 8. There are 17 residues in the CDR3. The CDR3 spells CASSQEGTGVVTGELFF. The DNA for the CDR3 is TGCGCCAGCAGCCAAGAGGGAACAGGGGTGGTCACCGGGGAGCTGTTTTTT.

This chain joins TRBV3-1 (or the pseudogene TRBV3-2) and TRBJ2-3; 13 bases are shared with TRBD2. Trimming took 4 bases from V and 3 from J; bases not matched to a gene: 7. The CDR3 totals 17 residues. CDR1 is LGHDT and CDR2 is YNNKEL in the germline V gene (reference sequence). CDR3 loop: CASSPEGLAGLTDTQYF. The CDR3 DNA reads TGTGCCAGCAGCCCGGAGGGACTAGCGGGGTTAACAGATACGCAGTATTTT.

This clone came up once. CDR3 nucleotide sequence: TGTGCCAGCAGTGAGGAGAGGGGAGTACCGGGACAGGGGCGATATCAGCCCCAGCATTTT. It specifies CASSEERGVPGQGRYQPQHF. V gene TRBV6-1 combines with J gene TRBJ1-5; 10 bases fit TRBD1. The CDR3 is 20 residues long. The junction had 19 bases not matched to a gene; V was cut back by 3 bases and J by 5 bases. Germline values: CDR1 MNHNS, CDR2 SASEGT.

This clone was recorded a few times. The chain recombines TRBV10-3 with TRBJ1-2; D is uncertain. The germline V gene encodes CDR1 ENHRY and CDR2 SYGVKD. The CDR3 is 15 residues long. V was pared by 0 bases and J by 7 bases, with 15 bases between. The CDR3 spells CAISESSTSSGGYTF. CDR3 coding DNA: TGTGCCATCAGTGAGTCGTCGACCTCATCAGGTGGCTACACCTTC.

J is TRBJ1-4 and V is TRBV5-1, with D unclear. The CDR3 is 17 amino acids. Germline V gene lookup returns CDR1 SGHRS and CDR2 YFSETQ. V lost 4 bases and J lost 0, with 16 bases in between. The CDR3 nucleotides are TGCGCCAGCAGCGGAGGTCCTCCGAGTGCAACTAATGAAAAACTGTTTTTT. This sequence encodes CASSGGPPSATNEKLFF.

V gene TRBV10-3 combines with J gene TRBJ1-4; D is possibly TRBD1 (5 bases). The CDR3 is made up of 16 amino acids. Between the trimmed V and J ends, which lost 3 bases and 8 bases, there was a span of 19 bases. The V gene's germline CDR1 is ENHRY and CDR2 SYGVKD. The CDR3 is CAISDLGGTAREKLFF. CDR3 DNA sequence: TGTGCCATCAGTGACTTGGGGGGGACCGCGAGGGAAAAACTGTTTTTT.

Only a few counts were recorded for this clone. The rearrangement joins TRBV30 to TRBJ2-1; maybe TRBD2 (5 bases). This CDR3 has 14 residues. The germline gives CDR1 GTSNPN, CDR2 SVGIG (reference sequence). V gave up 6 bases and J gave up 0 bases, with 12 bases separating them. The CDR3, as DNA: TGTGCCTGCCCCCCGGGGAGCTCCTACAATGAGCAGTTCTTC. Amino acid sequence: CACPPGSSYNEQFF.

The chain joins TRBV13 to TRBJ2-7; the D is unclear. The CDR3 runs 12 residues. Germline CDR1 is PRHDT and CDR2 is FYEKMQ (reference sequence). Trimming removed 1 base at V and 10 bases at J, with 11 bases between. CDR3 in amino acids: CASSLAPQEQYF. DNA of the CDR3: TGTGCCAGCAGCTTAGCGCCTCAGGAACAGTACTTC.

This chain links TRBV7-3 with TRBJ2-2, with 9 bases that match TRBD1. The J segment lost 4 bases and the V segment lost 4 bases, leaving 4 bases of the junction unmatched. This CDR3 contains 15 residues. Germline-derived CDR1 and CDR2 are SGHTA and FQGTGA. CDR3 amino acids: CASSSQGASTGELFF. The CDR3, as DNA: TGTGCCAGCAGCTCACAGGGGGCGAGCACCGGGGAGCTGTTTTTT.

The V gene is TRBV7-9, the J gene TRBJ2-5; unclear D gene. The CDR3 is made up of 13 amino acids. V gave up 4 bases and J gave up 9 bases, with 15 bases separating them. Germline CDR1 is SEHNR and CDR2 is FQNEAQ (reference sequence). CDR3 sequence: CASSSARFSAQYF. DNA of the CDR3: TGTGCCAGCAGCTCCGCTAGGTTTTCGGCCCAGTACTTC.

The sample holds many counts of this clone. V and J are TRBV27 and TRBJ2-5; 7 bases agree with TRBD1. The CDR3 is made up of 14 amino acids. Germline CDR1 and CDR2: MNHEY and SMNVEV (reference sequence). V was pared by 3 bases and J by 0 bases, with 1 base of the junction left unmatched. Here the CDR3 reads CASSFDRDQETQYF. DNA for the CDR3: TGTGCCAGCAGTTTCGACAGGGACCAAGAGACCCAGTACTTC.

As DNA, the CDR3 is TGTGCCTGGAGTCGGGAGGAGAATGAAAAACTGTTTTTT. It encodes CAWSREENEKLFF. The chain recombines TRBV30 with TRBJ1-4; no reliable D call. The CDR3 loop spans 13 amino acids. The V and J ends lost 2 bases and 5 bases respectively, with 9 bases between them. CDR1 is GTSNPN and CDR2 is SVGIG in the germline V gene (reference sequence).

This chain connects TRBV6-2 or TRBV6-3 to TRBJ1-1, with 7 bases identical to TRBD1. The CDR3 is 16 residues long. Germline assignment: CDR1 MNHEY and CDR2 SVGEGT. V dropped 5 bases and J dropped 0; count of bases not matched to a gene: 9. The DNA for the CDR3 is TGTGCCAGCAGTGACGCCCGGGGACAGATGAACACTGAAGCTTTCTTT. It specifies CASSDARGQMNTEAFF.

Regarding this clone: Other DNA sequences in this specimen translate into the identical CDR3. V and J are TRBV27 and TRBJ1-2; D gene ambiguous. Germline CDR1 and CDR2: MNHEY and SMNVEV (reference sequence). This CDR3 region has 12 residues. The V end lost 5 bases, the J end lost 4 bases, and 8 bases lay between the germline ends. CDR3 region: CASSRGGYGYTF. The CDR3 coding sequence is TGTGCCAGCAGTCGGGGTGGCTATGGCTACACCTTC.

The CDR3 here is CASSLGFDNGELFF. CDR3 DNA: TGTGCCAGCAGCTTAGGGTTTGACAACGGGGAGCTGTTTTTT. The J gene is TRBJ2-2, the V gene TRBV11-3; no definite D call. The CDR3 totals 14 residues. Germline-derived CDR1 and CDR2 are SGHNT and YENEEA. V was trimmed by 1 base and J by 7 bases, leaving 10 bases between them.

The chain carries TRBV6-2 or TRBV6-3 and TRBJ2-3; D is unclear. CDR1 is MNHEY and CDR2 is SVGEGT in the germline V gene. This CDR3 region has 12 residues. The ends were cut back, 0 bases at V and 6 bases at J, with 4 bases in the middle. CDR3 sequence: CASSYSRDTQYF. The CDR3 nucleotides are TGTGCCAGCAGTTACTCGAGGGATACGCAGTATTTT.

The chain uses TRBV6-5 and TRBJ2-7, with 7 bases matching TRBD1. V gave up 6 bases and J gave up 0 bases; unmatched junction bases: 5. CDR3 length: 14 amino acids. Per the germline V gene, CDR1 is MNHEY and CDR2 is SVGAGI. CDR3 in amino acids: CASSTRQGSYEQYF. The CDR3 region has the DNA TGTGCCAGCAGCACGAGACAGGGCTCCTACGAGCAGTACTTC.

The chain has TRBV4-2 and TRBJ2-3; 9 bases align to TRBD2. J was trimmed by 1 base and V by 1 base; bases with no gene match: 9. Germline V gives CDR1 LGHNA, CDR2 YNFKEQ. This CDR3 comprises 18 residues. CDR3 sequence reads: CASSQAAGGPGGTDTQYF. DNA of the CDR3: TGTGCCAGCAGCCAAGCGGCGGGGGGGCCTGGAGGCACAGATACGCAGTATTTT.

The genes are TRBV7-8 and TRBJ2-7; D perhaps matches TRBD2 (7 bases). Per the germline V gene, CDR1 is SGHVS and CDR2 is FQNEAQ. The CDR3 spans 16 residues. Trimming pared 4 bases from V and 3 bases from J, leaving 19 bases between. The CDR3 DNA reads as TGTGCCAGCAGCTGGGGGGGCCGTAGCGGACACTACGAGCAGTACTTC. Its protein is CASSWGGRSGHYEQYF.

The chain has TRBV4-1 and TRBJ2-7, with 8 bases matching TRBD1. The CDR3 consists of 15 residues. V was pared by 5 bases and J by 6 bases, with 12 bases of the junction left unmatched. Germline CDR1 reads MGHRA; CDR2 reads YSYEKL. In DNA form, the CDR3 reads TGCGCCAGCAGCGCCTCGACAGGGGTAGGTGGCGAGCAGTACTTC. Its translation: CASSASTGVGGEQYF.

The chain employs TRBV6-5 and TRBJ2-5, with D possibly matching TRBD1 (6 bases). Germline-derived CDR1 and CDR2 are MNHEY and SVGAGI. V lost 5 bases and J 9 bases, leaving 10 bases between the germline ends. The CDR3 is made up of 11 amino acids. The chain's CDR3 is CASSQQGPQYF. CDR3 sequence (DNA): TGTGCCAGCAGTCAACAGGGTCCCCAGTACTTC.

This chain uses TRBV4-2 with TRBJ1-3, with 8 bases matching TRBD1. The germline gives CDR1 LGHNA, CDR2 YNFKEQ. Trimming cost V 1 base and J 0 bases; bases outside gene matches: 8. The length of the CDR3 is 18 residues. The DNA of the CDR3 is TGTGCCAGCAGCCAAGCCCAGCCGGGACAGGCCTCTGGAAACACCATATATTTT. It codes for CASSQAQPGQASGNTIYF.